The rows below give T cell receptor beta chains drawn from one sample of a study of T-cell memory formation after mild COVID-19. TCRdb re-derived calls from the 5' RACE reads in MiXCR, one entry per CDR3 protein. The sample includes over 500,000 distinct CDR3 sequences, 15% to 20% of them seen just once. The specimen was PBMCs or a T cell subset sorted from them (not recorded which). The receptors come from an adult woman who had mild COVID-19 (a few samples of this study predate the infection). Cell type and time point are not known. Both conserved end residues are part of each CDR3. D genes are given only for firm matches. Clone size is given for some rows only: seen once, a few or many times, or a class if the clone is expanded.

>few|TRBJ2-2|TRBV7-8|.
CASSHTSEGLNTGELFF
TGTGCCAGCAGCCACACGTCTGAGGGGCTGAACACCGGGGAGCTGTTTTTT
>.|TRBJ1-2|TRBV6-5|.
CASRFTGTGRHGYTF
TGTGCCAGCAGATTTACAGGGACGGGTCGCCATGGCTACACCTTC
>.|TRBJ1-1|TRBV5-1|TRBD1
CASSVTGGANTEAFF
TGCGCCAGCAGCGTGACAGGGGGGGCGAACACTGAAGCTTTCTTT
>.|TRBJ2-6|TRBV4-3|TRBD2
CASSQDQDLAGDSGANVLTF
TGCGCCAGCAGCCAAGATCAGGATCTAGCGGGGGACTCTGGGGCCAACGTCCTGACTTTC
>few|TRBJ2-1|TRBV5-1|TRBD2
CASSRLAENNEQFF
TGCGCCAGCAGTCGACTAGCGGAAAACAATGAGCAGTTCTTC
>many|TRBJ2-1|TRBV4-2|.
CASSQEDHIYNEQFF
TGTGCCAGCAGCCAAGAGGACCACATCTACAATGAGCAGTTCTTC
>.|TRBJ1-5|TRBV30|.
CAWSVARRDQPQHF
TGTGCCTGGAGTGTAGCCAGGCGGGATCAGCCCCAGCATTTT
>.|TRBJ1-1|TRBV2|TRBD1
CASGRDSMNTEAFF
TGTGCCAGCGGACGGGACAGCATGAACACTGAAGCTTTCTTT
>few|TRBJ2-1|TRBV24-1|TRBD2
CATSGTSGGSYNEQFF
TGTGCCACCAGTGGGACTAGCGGGGGATCCTACAATGAGCAGTTCTTC
>few|TRBJ1-6|TRBV5-5|.
CASRSDIFNSYNSPLHF
TGTGCCAGCAGATCGGACATATTTAACTCCTATAATTCACCCCTCCACTTT
>few|TRBJ2-2|TRBV24-1|.
CATSDFRTGLLSAGELFF
TGTGCCACCAGTGATTTCAGGACGGGACTCCTTTCCGCCGGGGAGCTGTTTTTT
>few|TRBJ1-5|TRBV15|TRBD1
CATAGRPGQGLSSNQPQHF
TGTGCCACCGCCGGACGACCGGGACAGGGTCTATCGAGCAATCAGCCCCAGCATTTT
>.|TRBJ1-1|TRBV2|TRBD1
CARTGELKAFF
TGTGCCAGAACAGGGGAATTAAAAGCTTTCTTT
>.|TRBJ2-7|TRBV4-2|.
CASSQLPGYEQYF
TGTGCCAGCAGCCAACTACCTGGCTACGAGCAGTACTTC
>.|TRBJ2-3|TRBV4-1|.
CASTLGRRTDTQYF
TGCGCCAGCACCCTGGGGAGGCGCACAGATACGCAGTATTTT
>few|TRBJ2-1|TRBV4-1|.
CASSPGIEQFF
TGCGCCAGCAGCCCTGGGATCGAGCAGTTCTTC
>.|TRBJ1-2|TRBV6-6|.
CASSYSGAGYTF
TGTGCCAGCAGTTACTCAGGGGCTGGCTACACCTTC
>few|TRBJ2-5|TRBV3-1|.
CASSENNRFQETQYF
TGTGCCAGCAGCGAAAACAACAGGTTCCAAGAGACCCAGTACTTC
>.|TRBJ2-7|TRBV20-1|.
CSARDEGSHSYEQYF
TGCAGTGCTAGAGATGAGGGATCCCATAGCTACGAGCAGTACTTC
>.|TRBJ1-1|TRBV5-6|.
CASSHITLGLTNTEAFF
TGTGCCAGCAGCCACATTACCTTGGGACTGACGAACACTGAAGCTTTCTTT
>few|TRBJ2-2|TRBV7-3|.
CASSYRANTGELFF
TGTGCCAGCAGCTACAGAGCGAACACCGGGGAGCTGTTTTTT
>.|TRBJ2-3|TRBV24-1|TRBD1
CATSDPGQADTDTQYF
TGTGCCACCAGTGACCCGGGACAGGCAGACACAGATACGCAGTATTTT
>few|TRBJ1-6|TRBV7-2|TRBD1
CASSLYRTGDLKALHF
TGTGCCAGCAGCCTTTACAGGACAGGGGACCTCAAGGCCCTCCACTTT
>few|TRBJ2-7|TRBV20-1|.
CSAAPGLPSYEQYF
TGCAGTGCTGCCCCTGGACTACCTAGCTACGAGCAGTACTTC
>few|TRBJ1-1|TRBV6-2/TRBV6-3|.
CASRRMNTEAFF
TGTGCCAGCAGGCGGATGAACACTGAAGCTTTCTTT
>.|TRBJ1-5|TRBV20-1|.
CSARDRGLYSNQPQHF
TGCAGTGCTAGAGATAGGGGCCTGTATAGCAATCAGCCCCAGCATTTT
>many|TRBJ2-3|TRBV19|TRBD2
CASSLDGGSTDTQYF
TGTGCCAGTAGTCTAGACGGGGGGAGCACAGATACGCAGTATTTT
>few|TRBJ1-1|TRBV30|TRBD1
CAWSLTGSGTEAFF
TGTGCCTGGAGTTTGACAGGGAGTGGGACTGAAGCTTTCTTT
>.|TRBJ1-2|TRBV20-1|.
CSATLGPGYGYTF
TGCAGTGCCACCTTGGGGCCCGGCTATGGCTACACCTTC
>few|TRBJ1-3|TRBV20-1|.
CSARGYTSGNTIYF
TGCAGTGCTAGGGGATACACCTCAGGAAACACCATATATTTT
>.|TRBJ2-3|TRBV24-1|TRBD2
CATSELGTSGTSTDTQYF
TGTGCCACCAGTGAACTAGGGACTAGCGGAACTAGCACAGATACGCAGTATTTT
>.|TRBJ1-1|TRBV5-1|TRBD1
CASSVDRRNTEAFF
TGCGCCAGCAGCGTGGACAGGCGGAACACTGAAGCTTTCTTT
>.|TRBJ2-7|TRBV4-1|.
CASSQLTAGQGTYEQYF
TGCGCCAGCAGCCAACTAACTGCGGGACAAGGCACCTACGAGCAGTACTTC
>few|TRBJ2-1|TRBV29-1|.
CSVPGARSYNEQFF
TGCAGCGTCCCAGGGGCAAGGTCCTACAATGAGCAGTTCTTC
>many|TRBJ1-1|TRBV7-8|.
CASSHGTFVEAFF
TGTGCCAGCAGCCACGGGACATTCGTTGAAGCTTTCTTT
>.|TRBJ1-1|TRBV4-1|TRBD1
CASSQVTGGTEAFF
TGCGCCAGCAGCCAGGTTACAGGGGGCACTGAAGCTTTCTTT
>.|TRBJ2-1|TRBV5-1|TRBD2
CASSQGLVAPYNEQFF
TGCGCCAGCAGTCAAGGACTAGTTGCCCCCTACAATGAGCAGTTCTTC
>many|TRBJ2-3|TRBV7-2|TRBD2
CASSLVGTSGTDTQYF
TGTGCCAGCAGCTTAGTGGGGACTAGCGGCACAGATACGCAGTATTTT
>few|TRBJ1-1|TRBV7-9|.
CASSSSFGGVNTEAFF
TGTGCCAGCAGCTCCTCTTTTGGGGGCGTAAACACTGAAGCTTTCTTT
>.|TRBJ2-3|TRBV27|.
CASSFSAGTDTQYF
TGTGCCAGCAGTTTCTCGGCAGGAACAGATACGCAGTATTTT
>.|TRBJ1-1|TRBV27|TRBD1
CASSYGTGNHLEAFF
TGTGCCAGCAGCTATGGGACAGGAAATCACCTGGAAGCTTTCTTT
>few|TRBJ1-5|TRBV2|TRBD1
CASRKQGVSNQPQHF
TGTGCCAGCAGGAAACAGGGGGTGAGCAATCAGCCCCAGCATTTT
>.|TRBJ2-7|TRBV3-1|TRBD1
CASSQAFPGQGTYEQYF
TGTGCCAGCAGCCAAGCGTTCCCGGGACAGGGGACCTACGAGCAGTACTTC
>few|TRBJ1-1|TRBV7-2|.
CASSLVGAGSTEAFF
TGTGCCAGCAGCTTAGTAGGCGCAGGGTCCACTGAAGCTTTCTTT
>many|TRBJ2-4|TRBV29-1|.
CSVEQGAKNIQYF
TGCAGCGTAGAACAGGGAGCCAAAAACATTCAGTACTTC
>.|TRBJ1-2|TRBV9|.
CASSVVADYGYTF
TGTGCCAGCAGCGTAGTGGCAGACTATGGCTACACCTTC
>many|TRBJ1-2|TRBV12-3/TRBV12-4|.
CASSSLYGYTF
TGTGCCAGCAGTTCCCTGTATGGCTACACCTTC
>.|TRBJ2-3|TRBV20-1|TRBD2
CSGLGLAGGGTSTDTQYF
TGCAGTGGATTGGGACTAGCGGGGGGCGGGACTAGCACAGATACGCAGTATTTT
>few|TRBJ2-1|TRBV2|.
CASSGPQSSYNEQFF
TGTGCCAGCAGTGGTCCCCAAAGCTCCTACAATGAGCAGTTCTTC